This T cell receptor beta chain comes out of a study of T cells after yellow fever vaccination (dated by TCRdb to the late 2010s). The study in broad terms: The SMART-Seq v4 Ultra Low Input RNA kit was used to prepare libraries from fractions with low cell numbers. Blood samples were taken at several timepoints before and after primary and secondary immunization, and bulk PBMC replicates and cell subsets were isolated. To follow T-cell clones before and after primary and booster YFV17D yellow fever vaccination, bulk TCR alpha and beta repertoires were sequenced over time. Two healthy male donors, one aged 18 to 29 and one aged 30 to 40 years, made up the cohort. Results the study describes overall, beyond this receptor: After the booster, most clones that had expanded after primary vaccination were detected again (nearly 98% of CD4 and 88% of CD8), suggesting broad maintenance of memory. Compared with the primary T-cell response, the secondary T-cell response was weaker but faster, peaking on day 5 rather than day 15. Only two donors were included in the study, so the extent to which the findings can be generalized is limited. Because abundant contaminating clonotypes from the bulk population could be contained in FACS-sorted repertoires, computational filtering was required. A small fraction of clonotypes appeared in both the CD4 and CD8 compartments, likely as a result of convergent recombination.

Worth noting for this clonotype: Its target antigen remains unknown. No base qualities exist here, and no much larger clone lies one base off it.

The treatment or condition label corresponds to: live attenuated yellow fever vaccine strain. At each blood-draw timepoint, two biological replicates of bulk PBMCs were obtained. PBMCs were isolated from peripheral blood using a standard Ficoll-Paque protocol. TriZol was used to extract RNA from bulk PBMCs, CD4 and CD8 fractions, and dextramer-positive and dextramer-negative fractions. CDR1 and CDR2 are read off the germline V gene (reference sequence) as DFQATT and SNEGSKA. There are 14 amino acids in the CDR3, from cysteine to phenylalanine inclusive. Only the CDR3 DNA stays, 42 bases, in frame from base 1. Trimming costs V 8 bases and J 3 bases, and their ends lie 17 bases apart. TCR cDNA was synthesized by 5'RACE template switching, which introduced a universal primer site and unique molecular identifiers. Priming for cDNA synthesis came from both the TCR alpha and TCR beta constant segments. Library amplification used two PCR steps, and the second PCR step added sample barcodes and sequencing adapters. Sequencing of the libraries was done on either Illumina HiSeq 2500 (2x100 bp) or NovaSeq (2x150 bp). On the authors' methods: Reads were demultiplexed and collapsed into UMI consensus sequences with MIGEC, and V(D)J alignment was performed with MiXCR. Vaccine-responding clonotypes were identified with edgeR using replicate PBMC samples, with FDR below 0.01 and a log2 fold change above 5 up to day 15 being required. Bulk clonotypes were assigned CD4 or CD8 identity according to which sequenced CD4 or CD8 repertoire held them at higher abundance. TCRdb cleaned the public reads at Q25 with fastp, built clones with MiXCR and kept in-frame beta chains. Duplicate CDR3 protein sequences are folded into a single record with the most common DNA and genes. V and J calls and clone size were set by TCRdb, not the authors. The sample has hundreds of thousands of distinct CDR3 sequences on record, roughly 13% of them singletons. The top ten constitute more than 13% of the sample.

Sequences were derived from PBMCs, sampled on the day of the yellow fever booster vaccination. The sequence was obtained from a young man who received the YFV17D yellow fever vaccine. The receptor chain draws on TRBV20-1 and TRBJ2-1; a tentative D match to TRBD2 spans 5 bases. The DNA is TGCAGTTTGGAGGCGGGCTTTTACTACAATGAGCAGTTCTTC. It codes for CSLEAGFYYNEQFF.